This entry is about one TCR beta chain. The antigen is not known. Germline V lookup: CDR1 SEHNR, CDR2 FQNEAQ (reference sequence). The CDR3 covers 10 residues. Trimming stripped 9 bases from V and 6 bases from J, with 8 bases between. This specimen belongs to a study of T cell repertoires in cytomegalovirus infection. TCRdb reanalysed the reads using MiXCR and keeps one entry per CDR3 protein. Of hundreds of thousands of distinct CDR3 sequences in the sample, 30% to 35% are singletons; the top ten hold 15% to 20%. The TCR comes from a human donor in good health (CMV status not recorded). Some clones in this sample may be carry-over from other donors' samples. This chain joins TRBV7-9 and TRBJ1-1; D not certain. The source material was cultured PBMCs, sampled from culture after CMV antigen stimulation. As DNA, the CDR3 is TGTGCCAGTGGGGTTTCTGAAGCTTTCTTT. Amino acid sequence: CASGVSEAFF.